This T cell receptor (beta chain) was recorded in a study of T cell responses to AZD1222 COVID-19 vaccine. Findings and limits, study-wide: Across the whole spike, CD4 TCRs peaked at regions 160-218 and 743-854. Repertoires were obtained only post-peak T cell response. A mostly white British donor set with more females was recruited, and clonal diversity was possibly underestimated.

Sequenced by immunoSEQ multiplex PCR; TCRdb stores in-frame clones only, minus some. Of 75,000 to 100,000 clones listed, approximately 88% are singletons. With respect to this clone: Its antigen remains unidentified.

Sequenced here: peripheral blood, sampled on day 0 of AZD1222 vaccination. The TCR sequence derives from an adult in good health.

The CDR3 DNA reads TGTGCCAGCAGGCTCGGTGCGGGAGGCCTCGAGACCCAGTACTTC. Its protein product is CASRLGAGGLETQYF. The V and J genes are TRBV2 and TRBJ2-5, with 8 nucleotides matching TRBD2. V shed 6 bases, J shed 5 bases, and the junction held 11 bases outside the gene matches. This CDR3 is 15 amino acids long. Germline V gene lookup returns CDR1 SNHLY and CDR2 FYNNEI.